This T cell receptor beta chain is drawn from a study of blood T cell repertoires in COVID-19. From germline, CDR1 is MNHNS and CDR2 SASEGT. The trim removed 2 bases at V and 4 bases at J, leaving 4 bases unmatched. The CDR3 has 14 residues. The assay was immunoSEQ multiplex PCR, and TCRdb's table has in-frame clones only and misses some. The data show some 62,000 clones, about 70% seen once. The sequencing sample was made of peripheral blood. This sequence originates from a human donor in a cohort sampled during active COVID-19. J is TRBJ1-2 and V is TRBV6-1, with 7 bases identical to TRBD1. CDR3 sequence reads: CASSERGGSYGYTF. As DNA, the CDR3 is TGTGCCAGCAGTGAAAGAGGGGGCAGCTATGGCTACACCTTC.